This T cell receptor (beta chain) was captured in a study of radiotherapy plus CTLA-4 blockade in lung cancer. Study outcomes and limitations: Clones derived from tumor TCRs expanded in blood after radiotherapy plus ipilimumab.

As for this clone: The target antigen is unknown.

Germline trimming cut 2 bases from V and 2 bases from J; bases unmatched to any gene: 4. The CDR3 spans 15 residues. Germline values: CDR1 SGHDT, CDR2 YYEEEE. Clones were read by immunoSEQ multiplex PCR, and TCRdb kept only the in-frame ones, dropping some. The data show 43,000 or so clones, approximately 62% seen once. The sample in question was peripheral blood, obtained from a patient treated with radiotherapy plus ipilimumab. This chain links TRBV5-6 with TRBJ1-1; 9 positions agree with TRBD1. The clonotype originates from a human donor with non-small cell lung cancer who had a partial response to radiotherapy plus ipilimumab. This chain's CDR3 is CASSFGTGHNTEAFF. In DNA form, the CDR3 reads TGTGCCAGCAGCTTCGGGACAGGGCACAACACTGAAGCTTTCTTT.